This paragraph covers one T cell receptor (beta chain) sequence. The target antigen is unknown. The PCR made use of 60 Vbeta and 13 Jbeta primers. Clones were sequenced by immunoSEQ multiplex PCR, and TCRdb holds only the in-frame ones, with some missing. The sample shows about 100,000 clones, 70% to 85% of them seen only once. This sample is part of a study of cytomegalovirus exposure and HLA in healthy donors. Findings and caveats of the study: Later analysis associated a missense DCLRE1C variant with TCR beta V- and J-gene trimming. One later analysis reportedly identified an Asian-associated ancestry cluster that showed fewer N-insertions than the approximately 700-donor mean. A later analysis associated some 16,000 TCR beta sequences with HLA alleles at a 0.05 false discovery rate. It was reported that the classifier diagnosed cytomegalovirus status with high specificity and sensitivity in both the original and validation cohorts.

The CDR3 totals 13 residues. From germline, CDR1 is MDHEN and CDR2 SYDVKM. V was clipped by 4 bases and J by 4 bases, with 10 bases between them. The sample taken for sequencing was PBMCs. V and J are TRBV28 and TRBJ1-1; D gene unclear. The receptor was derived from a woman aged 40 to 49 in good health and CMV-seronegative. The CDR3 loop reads CASSSRPLTEAFF. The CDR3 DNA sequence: TGTGCCAGCAGTTCCCGTCCACTCACTGAAGCTTTCTTT.